This entry concerns a single T cell receptor beta chain. The antigen is not known. This CDR3 has 12 amino acids. V lost 7 bases and J lost 4, with 10 bases in between. Germline assignment: CDR1 MNHNY and CDR2 SVGAGI (reference sequence). TCRdb passed the 5' RACE reads through MiXCR, listing each CDR3 protein once. The repertoire holds 500,000 to 550,000 distinct CDR3 sequences, around 20% seen once, with around 1% in the top ten. The data stem from a study of identical twins. Study-wide results and limits: With beta out-of-frame sequences, excess sharing by twins was weaker.

The same sample was also used in a study of T cells expressing NK-cell markers. As reported in that work: In a group of 5 or 6 donors, dominant NKG2C+ clonotypes represented roughly 1.0-7.5% of CD8+ T cells. The study found these clonotypes also leading the CD3+CD56-NKG2C+ fraction in four donors.

The receptor was derived from a woman under 30 in good health. This chain links TRBV6-6 with TRBJ1-1; D may be TRBD1 (5 bases). The sample consisted of CD4+ T cells sorted from blood. The CDR3 loop is CASTYGATEAFF. CDR3 nucleotide sequence: TGTGCCAGCACGTACGGGGCCACTGAAGCTTTCTTT.